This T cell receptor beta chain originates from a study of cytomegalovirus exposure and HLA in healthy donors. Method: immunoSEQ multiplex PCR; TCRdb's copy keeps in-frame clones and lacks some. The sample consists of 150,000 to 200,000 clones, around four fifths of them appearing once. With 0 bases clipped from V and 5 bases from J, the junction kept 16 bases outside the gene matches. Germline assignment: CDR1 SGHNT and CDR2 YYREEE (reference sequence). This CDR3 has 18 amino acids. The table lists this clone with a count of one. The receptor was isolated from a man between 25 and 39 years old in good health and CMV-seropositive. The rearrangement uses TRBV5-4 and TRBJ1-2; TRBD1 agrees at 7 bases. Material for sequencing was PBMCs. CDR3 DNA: TGTGCCAGCAGCTTGGAAGGTCTGCGCGGGACAGCAAGTTATGGCTACACCTTC. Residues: CASSLEGLRGTASYGYTF.